This record looks at one TCR beta chain sequence and its context. Its cognate antigen has yet to be identified. Per-base qualities were not stored, and no clone one base away is much larger. TCRbeta CDR3 regions were amplified from genomic DNA by means of the immunoSEQ Assay, a bias-controlled multiplex PCR. The authors' pipeline ran thus. The number of nucleated cells in each sample was estimated from the amplification of reference gene primers within the assay. Sequence reads were collapsed and filtered to measure the absolute abundance of every unique TCRbeta CDR3 rearrangement. For each sample, productive Simpson clonality was calculated as the square root of Simpson's diversity index over productive rearrangements. Drawn from immuneACCESS, this table holds only the in-frame rearrangements with V and J called that TCRdb kept. Clones are partly lost; checked studies trace under half to an unresolved V gene and leave the rest unexplained. The V and J calls and clone size are taken from that table; D and trimming were inferred from the DNA. The sample table records some 250,000 clones; about 91% of these occur just once. The leading ten clones occupy 1.2% of the sample.

This sample is drawn from a study of blood T cell repertoires in COVID-19 (dated by TCRdb to 2019 to 2021). In the study overall: The collaborator samples originated in the United States, Italy and Spain and spanned the acute and convalescent phases of COVID-19. A freely available public database, intended as a resource for researchers studying the immune response to SARS-CoV-2, is where the repertoires were released. Where available, HLA class I and class II types were obtained from metadata supplied by the sample provider rather than from assay-based typing. A de-identified subject ID, COVID-19 status, age in years and sex were almost always included in the sample metadata. The samples were drawn from two sources: the first 160 participants of the ongoing ImmuneRACE study, and some 1,300 subjects contributed by 6 global collaborators. Subjects who had been exposed to COVID-19, were actively infected with it, or had recovered from it provided the deeply sampled blood TCRbeta repertoires that made up the dataset. The material from the prospective study consisted of cDNA or gDNA derived from T cells, B-cell-depleted T cells, or PBMCs.

Enrolling through a virtual design, the prospective study's participants ranged in age from roughly 18 to 90 years and lived across around 25 United States geographic areas. In the prospective study, cohorts were assigned on the basis of participant-reported clinical history obtained from a screening survey and a study questionnaire. Each participant in the prospective study had whole blood, serum and a nasopharyngeal or oropharyngeal swab collected by mobile phlebotomists. Participants in the prospective study had the option to provide additional blood draws and questionnaires over a roughly 2-month period. Blood samples from the prospective study were shipped frozen or at room temperature prior to DNA extraction. Paper-wide results and their limitations: Clinical and demographic metadata were provided uncurated, with the amount varying by source and participant.

For CDR1 and CDR2, the germline V gene lists SGHRS and YFSETQ. The CDR3 numbers 14 residues from cysteine through phenylalanine. Here the CDR3 DNA is all that survives: 42 bases in frame from base 1. Cut back by 0 bases and 8 bases, the V and J ends lie 14 bases apart. This sequence was found in a human donor in a cohort exposed to, infected with or recovered from COVID-19 (not recorded which). The donor label of this sample is uncertain. The chain links TRBV5-1 with TRBJ1-2; the D gene is possibly TRBD1, with 5 bases matching. Sequencing input: PBMCs or T cells enriched from blood (not recorded which). The CDR3 amino acid sequence is: CASSLDTGPLGYTF. The nucleotides are TGCGCCAGCAGCTTGGATACAGGCCCACTGGGCTACACCTTC.